The following is a T cell receptor (beta chain) sequence with its context. Its antigen remains unknown. After removal of 1 base from V and 8 bases from J, the junction contained 5 bases not matched to a gene. Per the germline V gene, CDR1 is MDHEN and CDR2 is SYDVKM. The CDR3 consists of 14 residues. The entry originates in a study of blood T cells in healthy people across ages. Background on the study: Template switching caught about one barcoded beta molecule for each two T cells.

Sample-barcoded 5' priming and a J-beta primer mix drove a second PCR of 7 to 11 cycles. There were at least 2.5 million CDR3-containing paired-end reads obtained from each sample. Each CDR3 protein is one row after TCRdb ran MiXCR on the 5' RACE reads. The profile shows 1.5 million to 2 million distinct CDR3 sequences, 28% of them singletons. Notes on the study in general: In long-lived donors, naive CD4+ cell counts and diversity exceeded those of aged donors.

The clonotype was recovered from a woman in her thirties in good health. Sequenced material: blood. The gene calls are TRBV28 and TRBJ1-5, with 7 bases identical to TRBD1. CDR3 sequence reads: CASSLFQGGKPQHF. The CDR3 DNA reads TGTGCCAGCAGTTTATTTCAGGGGGGTAAGCCCCAGCATTTT.